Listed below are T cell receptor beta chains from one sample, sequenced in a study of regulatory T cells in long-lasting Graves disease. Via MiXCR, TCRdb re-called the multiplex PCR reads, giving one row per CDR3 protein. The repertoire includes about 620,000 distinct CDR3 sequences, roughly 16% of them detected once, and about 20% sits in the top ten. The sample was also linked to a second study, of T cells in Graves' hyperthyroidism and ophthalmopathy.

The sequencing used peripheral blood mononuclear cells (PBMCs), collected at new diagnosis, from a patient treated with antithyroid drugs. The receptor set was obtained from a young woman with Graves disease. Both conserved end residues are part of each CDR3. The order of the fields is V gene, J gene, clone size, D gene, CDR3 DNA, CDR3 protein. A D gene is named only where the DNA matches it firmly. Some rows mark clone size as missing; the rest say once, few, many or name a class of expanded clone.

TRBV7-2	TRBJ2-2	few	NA	TGTGCCAGCAGCTTAGCATTTACCGGGGAGCTGTTTTTT	CASSLAFTGELFF
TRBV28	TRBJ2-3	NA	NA	TGTGCCAGCAGTTCACGGGCGAGCAAGGGGACAGATACGCAGTATTTT	CASSSRASKGTDTQYF
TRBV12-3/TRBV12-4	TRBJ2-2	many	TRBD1	TGTGCCAGCAGAGCCTGGACAGGGGGCACCGGGGAGCTGTTTTTT	CASRAWTGGTGELFF
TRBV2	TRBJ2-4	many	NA	TGTGCCAGCACCAGAGAGGGCAAAAACATTCAGTACTTC	CASTREGKNIQYF
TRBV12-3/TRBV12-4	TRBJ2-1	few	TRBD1	TGTGCCAGCAGTTTGGGGCGGACAGGGGGCAATGAGCAGTTCTTC	CASSLGRTGGNEQFF
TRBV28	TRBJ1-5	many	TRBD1	TGTGCCAGCAGTTTAGGCGGACAGGCATACCGAAATCAGCCCCAGCATTTT	CASSLGGQAYRNQPQHF
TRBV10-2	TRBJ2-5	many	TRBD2	TGCGCCAGCAGTGAGTCGATGGCTACAGCGGGAGTTGAGACCCAGTACTTC	CASSESMATAGVETQYF
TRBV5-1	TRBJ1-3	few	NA	TGCGCCAGCAGCTTGATGGGGGCGTCTGGAAACACCATATATTTT	CASSLMGASGNTIYF
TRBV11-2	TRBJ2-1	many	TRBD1	TGTGCCAGCAGTCTCGACAGGGACAATGAGCAGTTCTTC	CASSLDRDNEQFF
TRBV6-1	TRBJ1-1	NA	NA	TGTGCCAGCTATACCACGAGCATGGGACGTATGAACACTGAAGCTTTCTTT	CASYTTSMGRMNTEAFF
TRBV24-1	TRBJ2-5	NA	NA	TGTGCCACCAGTGCCTCCGGCCGGAAGCAAGAGACCCAGTACTTC	CATSASGRKQETQYF
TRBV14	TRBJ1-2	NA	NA	TGTGCCAGCAGCCAAGTTAGAGACTATGGCTACACCTTC	CASSQVRDYGYTF
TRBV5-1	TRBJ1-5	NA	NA	TGTGCCAGCAGCTTGGCCGGGTTTTGGCAGTTGCAGCCCCAGCATTTT	CASSLAGFWQLQPQHF
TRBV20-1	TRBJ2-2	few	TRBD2	TGCAGTGCTAGAGATCCATTAAGCGGGAGTAACGGGGAGCTGTTTTTT	CSARDPLSGSNGELFF
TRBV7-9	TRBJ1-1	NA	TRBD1	TGTGCCAGCAGCCGACAGGGTGACAACACTGAAGCTTTCTTT	CASSRQGDNTEAFF
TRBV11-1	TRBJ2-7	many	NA	TGTGCCAGCAGCTTAACCGGACAGTCCTACGAAGAGCAGTACTTC	CASSLTGQSYEEQYF
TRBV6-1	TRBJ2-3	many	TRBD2	TGTGCCAGCAGTGAAGAAATATTCGGTACTAGCGCCACAGATACGCAGTATTTT	CASSEEIFGTSATDTQYF
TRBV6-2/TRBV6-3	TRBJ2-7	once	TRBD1	TGTGCCAGCAGTTCTCCGGGACAGCGTACCTACGAGCAGTACTTC	CASSSPGQRTYEQYF
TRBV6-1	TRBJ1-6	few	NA	TGTGCCAGCAGTCCGAGGGGACTTAATTCACCCCTCCACTTT	CASSPRGLNSPLHF
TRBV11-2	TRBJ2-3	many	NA	TGTGCCAGCAGCTCGTTACAACGTCACACAGATACGCAGTATTTT	CASSSLQRHTDTQYF
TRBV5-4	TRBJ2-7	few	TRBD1	TGTGCCAGCAGCCCGACAGGGGCCGCATACGAGCAGTACTTC	CASSPTGAAYEQYF
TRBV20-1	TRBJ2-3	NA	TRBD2	TGCAGTGCAGGACCGGGACTACCCTTT	CSAGPGLPF
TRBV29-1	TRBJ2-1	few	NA	TGCAGCGTCTGGTTCGGGTGGCAGCCTTACAATGAGCAGTTCTTC	CSVWFGWQPYNEQFF
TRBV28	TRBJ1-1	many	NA	TGTGCCAGCAGTTTTGGGGGTCCTGAAGCTTTCTTT	CASSFGGPEAFF
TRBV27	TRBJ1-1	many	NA	TGTGCCAGCAGTTTAATGGGATTGAACACTGAAGCTTTCTTT	CASSLMGLNTEAFF
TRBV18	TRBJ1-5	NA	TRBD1	TGTGCCAGCTCAGCGACAGGGGGCGCCGACCAGCCCCAGCATTTT	CASSATGGADQPQHF
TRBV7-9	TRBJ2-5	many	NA	TGTGCCAGCAGCGGGGCATGGGGGCAAGAGACCCAGTACTTC	CASSGAWGQETQYF
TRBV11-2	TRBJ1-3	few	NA	TGTGCCAGCAGCGCGCACTCCGGGACTGGAAACACCATATATTTT	CASSAHSGTGNTIYF
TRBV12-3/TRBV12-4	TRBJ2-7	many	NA	TGTGCCAGCAGTTTAGCTGCCAGATCCTACGAGCAGTACTTC	CASSLAARSYEQYF
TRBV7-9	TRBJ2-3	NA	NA	TGTGCCAGCAGCTCCCTAGGGGCCCTCACAGATACGCAGTATTTT	CASSSLGALTDTQYF
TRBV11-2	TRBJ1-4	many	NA	TGTGCCAGCAGCGTTGACAGATATAATGAAAAACTGTTTTTT	CASSVDRYNEKLFF
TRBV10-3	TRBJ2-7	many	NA	TGTGCCATCAGTACAGTAGGGCCCTACGAGCAGTACTTC	CAISTVGPYEQYF
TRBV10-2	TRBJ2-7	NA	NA	TGCGCCAGCAGTGAATTGTCGGGTACCGTTCCCTACGAGCAGTACTTC	CASSELSGTVPYEQYF
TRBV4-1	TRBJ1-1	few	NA	TGCGCCAGCAGCCAAGGCCCCGAGGGAACGAACACTGAAGCTTTCTTT	CASSQGPEGTNTEAFF
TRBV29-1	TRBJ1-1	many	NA	TGCAGCGTTCAGGGGAACCCGAACACTGAAGCTTTCTTT	CSVQGNPNTEAFF
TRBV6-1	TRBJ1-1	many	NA	TGTGCCAGCAGCTTTACAGGAGAGGAAGCTTTCTTT	CASSFTGEEAFF
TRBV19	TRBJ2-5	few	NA	TGTGCCAGTAGTATAGAGGGAGGACTCCTCATGAAGACCCAGTACTTC	CASSIEGGLLMKTQYF
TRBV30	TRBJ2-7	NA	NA	TGTGCCTGGAACCCCGGGACGCCAGCTTACGAGCAGTACTTC	CAWNPGTPAYEQYF
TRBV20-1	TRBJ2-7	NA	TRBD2	TGCAGTGCTAGAAGGTCGGCGGGAGGTGACGAGCAGTACTTC	CSARRSAGGDEQYF
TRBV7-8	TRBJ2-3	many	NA	TGTGCCAGCAGCTTGGGGGCTGGCACAGATACGCAGTATTTT	CASSLGAGTDTQYF
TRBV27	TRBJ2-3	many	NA	TGTGCCAGCAGTTTTGCCCCTGCAGATACGCAGTATTTT	CASSFAPADTQYF
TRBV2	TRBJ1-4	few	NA	TGTGCCAGCAGTGGGGAAGCCCCCAATGAAAAACTGTTTTTT	CASSGEAPNEKLFF
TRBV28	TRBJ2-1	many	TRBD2	TGTGCCAGCAGTAGAGGGACTAGCGGGATTAGTGAGCAGTTCTTC	CASSRGTSGISEQFF
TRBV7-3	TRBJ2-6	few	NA	TGTGCCAGCAGCCAAAACTCTGGGGCCAACGTCCTGACTTTC	CASSQNSGANVLTF
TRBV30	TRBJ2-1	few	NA	TGTGCCTGGAGCCAGGCAGGACGAACGGGCTACAATGAGCAGTTCTTC	CAWSQAGRTGYNEQFF
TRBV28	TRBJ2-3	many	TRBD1	TGTGCCAGCAGCTCTTCCGGGACAGGGAACCGAGATACGCAGTATTTT	CASSSSGTGNRDTQYF
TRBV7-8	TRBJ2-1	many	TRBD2	TGTGCCAGCACTTGGCGGGAGGGCCGCAACAATGAGCAGTTCTTC	CASTWREGRNNEQFF
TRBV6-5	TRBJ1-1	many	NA	TGTGCCAGCAGTTACAGCGAGGTATTAACTGAAGCTTTCTTT	CASSYSEVLTEAFF
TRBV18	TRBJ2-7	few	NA	TGTGCCAGCTCACCACCAGGGAACCACGAGCAGTACTTC	CASSPPGNHEQYF
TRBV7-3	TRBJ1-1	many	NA	TGTGCCAGCAGCTTATTATCGGGGATAAACACTGAAGCTTTCTTT	CASSLLSGINTEAFF
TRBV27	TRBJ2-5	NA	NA	TGTGCCAGCAGTTTATTTCCGGACCTTGGGGAGACCCAGTACTTC	CASSLFPDLGETQYF
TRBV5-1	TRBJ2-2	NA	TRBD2	TGCGCCAGCAGCTTCGGCGGGAGTAAAACCGGGGAGCTGTTTTTT	CASSFGGSKTGELFF
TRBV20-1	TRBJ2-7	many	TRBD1	TGCAGTGCTAGGGATCCGCCGGGACAGTCCTACGAGCAGTACTTC	CSARDPPGQSYEQYF